Sequencing of this TCR beta chain was carried out in a study of blood T cell repertoires in COVID-19. As for the study in general: Samples came from the United States, Italy and Spain, spanning acute and convalescent COVID-19. In each case, the material was cDNA or gDNA derived from T cells, B-cell-depleted T cells, or PBMCs.

Original methodology: Estimated nucleated cell counts came from reference gene primer amplification. Generated by immunoSEQ multiplex PCR, the TCRdb table keeps only in-frame clones and is missing some. The DNA was the basis for D and trimming; V, J and clone size are from that table. The profile shows about 280,000 clones, 75% to 90% of them singletons. Material: peripheral blood. This clonotype was obtained from a young woman with active or convalescent COVID-19.

The DNA for the CDR3 is TGTGCCAGCACCGGAGGGGCAAGTACTGGAAACACCATATATTTT. Amino acids: CASTGGASTGNTIYF. This chain uses TRBV2 with TRBJ1-3; the D gene is possibly TRBD1 (5 bases). The CDR3 extends over 15 amino acids. The V and J ends lost 7 bases and 2 bases respectively, with 15 bases between them. Looked up from germline, CDR1 is SNHLY and CDR2 is FYNNEI.